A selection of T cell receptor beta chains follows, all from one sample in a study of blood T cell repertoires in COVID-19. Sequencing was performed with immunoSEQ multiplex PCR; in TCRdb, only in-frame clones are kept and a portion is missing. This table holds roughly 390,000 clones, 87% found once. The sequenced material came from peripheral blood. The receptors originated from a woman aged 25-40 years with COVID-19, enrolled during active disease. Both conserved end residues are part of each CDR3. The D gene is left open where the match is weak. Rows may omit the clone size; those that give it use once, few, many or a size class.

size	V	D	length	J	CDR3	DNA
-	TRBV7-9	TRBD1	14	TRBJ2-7	CASSPGQALYEQYF	TGTGCCAGCAGCCCGGGACAGGCCTTATACGAGCAGTACTTC
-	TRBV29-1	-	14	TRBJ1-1	CSVEERRSSTEAFF	TGCAGCGTTGAAGAGCGGAGGTCGAGCACTGAAGCTTTCTTT
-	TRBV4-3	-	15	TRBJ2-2	CASSTSQTNTGELFF	TGCGCCAGCAGCACTAGCCAAACGAACACCGGGGAGCTGTTTTTT
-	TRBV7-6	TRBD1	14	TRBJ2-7	CASSATTGFDEQYF	TGTGCCAGCAGCGCAACGACAGGGTTCGACGAGCAGTACTTC
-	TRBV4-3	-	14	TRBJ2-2	CASSFLANTGELFF	TGCGCCAGCAGTTTTCTCGCGAACACCGGGGAGCTGTTTTTT
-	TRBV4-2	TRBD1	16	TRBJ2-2	CASSPTLGQGPGELFF	TGTGCCAGCAGCCCAACACTGGGACAGGGCCCCGGGGAGCTGTTTTTT
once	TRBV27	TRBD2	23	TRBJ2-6	CASSQTLGTSGRGVGSGANVLTF	TGTGCCAGCAGCCAAACCCTCGGGACTAGCGGGAGGGGGGTCGGCTCTGGGGCCAACGTCCTGACTTTC
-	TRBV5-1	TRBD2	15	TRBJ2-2	CASRLSGRGTGELFF	TGCGCCAGCAGACTTAGCGGGAGAGGCACCGGGGAGCTGTTTTTT
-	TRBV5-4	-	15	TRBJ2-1	CASSPGVASHNEQFF	TGTGCCAGCAGCCCCGGGGTAGCGTCCCACAATGAGCAGTTCTTC
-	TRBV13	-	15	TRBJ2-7	CASSPQRWEGYEQYF	TGTGCCAGCAGCCCCCAGCGGTGGGAAGGATACGAGCAGTACTTC
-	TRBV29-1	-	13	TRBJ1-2	CSVEVAWGRGYTF	TGCAGCGTTGAAGTAGCATGGGGGCGCGGCTACACCTTC
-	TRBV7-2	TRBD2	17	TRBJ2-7	CASSLLGLAGGAYEQYF	TGTGCCAGCAGCTTACTGGGACTAGCGGGAGGTGCCTACGAGCAGTACTTC
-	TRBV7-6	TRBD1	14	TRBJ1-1	CASSLEGAATEAFF	TGTGCCAGCAGCTTAGAGGGGGCGGCCACTGAAGCTTTCTTT
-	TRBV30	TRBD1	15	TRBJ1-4	CAWSRDRGTNEKLFF	TGTGCCTGGAGTCGGGACAGGGGAACTAATGAAAAACTGTTTTTT
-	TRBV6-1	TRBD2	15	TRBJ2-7	CASSEGTSGTYEQYF	TGTGCCAGCAGTGAAGGGACTAGCGGAACCTACGAGCAGTACTTC
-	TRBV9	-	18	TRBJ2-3	CASSLGPQRHSSTDTQYF	TGTGCCAGCAGCCTAGGGCCCCAGCGGCATTCTAGCACAGATACGCAGTATTTT
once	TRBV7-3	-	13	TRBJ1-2	CASSLYRGSGYTF	TGTGCCAGCAGCTTATATCGCGGGAGTGGCTACACCTTC
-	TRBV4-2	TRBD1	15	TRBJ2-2	CASSQRDRGAGELFF	TGTGCCAGCAGCCAACGGGACAGGGGAGCCGGGGAGCTGTTTTTT
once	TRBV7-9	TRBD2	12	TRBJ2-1	CASTFSGDEQFF	TGTGCCAGCACCTTTAGCGGGGATGAGCAGTTCTTC
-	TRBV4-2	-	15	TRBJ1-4	CASSQEGHLDEKLFF	TGTGCCAGCAGCCAAGAGGGCCACCTCGATGAAAAACTGTTTTTT
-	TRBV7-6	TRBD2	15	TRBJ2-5	CASSVLAGGPETQYF	TGTGCCAGCAGCGTACTAGCGGGAGGGCCCGAGACCCAGTACTTC
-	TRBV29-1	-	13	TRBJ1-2	CSAKFSAAYGYTF	TGCAGCGCAAAATTCTCAGCGGCCTATGGCTACACCTTC
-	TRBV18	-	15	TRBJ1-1	CASSPLDSLGTEAFF	TGTGCCAGCTCACCTTTGGACAGCCTGGGCACTGAAGCTTTCTTT
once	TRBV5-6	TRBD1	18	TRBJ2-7	CASSGLQGPEPRSYEQYF	TGTGCCAGCAGCGGATTACAGGGGCCGGAACCCCGCTCCTACGAGCAGTACTTC
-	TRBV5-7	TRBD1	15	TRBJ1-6	CASSLGRQGNSPLHF	TGTGCCAGCAGCTTAGGGAGACAGGGTAATTCACCCCTCCACTTT
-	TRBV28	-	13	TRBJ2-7	CASSRDMGYEQYF	TGTGCCAGCAGTCGGGACATGGGCTACGAGCAGTACTTC